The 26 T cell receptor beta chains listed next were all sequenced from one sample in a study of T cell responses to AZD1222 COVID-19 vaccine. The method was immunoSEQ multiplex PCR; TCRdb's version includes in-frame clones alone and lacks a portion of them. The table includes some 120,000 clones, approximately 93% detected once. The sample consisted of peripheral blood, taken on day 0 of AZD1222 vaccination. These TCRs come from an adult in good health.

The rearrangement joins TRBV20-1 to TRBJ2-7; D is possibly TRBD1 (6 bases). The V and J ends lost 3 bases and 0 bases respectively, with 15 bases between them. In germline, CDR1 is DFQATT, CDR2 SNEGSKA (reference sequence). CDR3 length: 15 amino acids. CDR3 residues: CSASNRAQSSYEQYF. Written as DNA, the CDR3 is TGCAGTGCTAGTAACAGGGCCCAAAGCTCCTACGAGCAGTACTTC.

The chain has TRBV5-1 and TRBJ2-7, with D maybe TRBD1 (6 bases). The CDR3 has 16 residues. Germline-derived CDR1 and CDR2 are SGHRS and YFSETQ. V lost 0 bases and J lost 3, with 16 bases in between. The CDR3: CASSLAGRTDLYEQYF. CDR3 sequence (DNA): TGCGCCAGCAGCTTGGCGGGTAGGACAGACCTCTACGAGCAGTACTTC.

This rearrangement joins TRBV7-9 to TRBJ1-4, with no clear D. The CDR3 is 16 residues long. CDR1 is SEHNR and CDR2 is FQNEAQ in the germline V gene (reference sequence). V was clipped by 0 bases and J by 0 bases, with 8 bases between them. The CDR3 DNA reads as TGTGCCAGCAGCTTAGCGTTGGGTGCAACTAATGAAAAACTGTTTTTT. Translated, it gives CASSLALGATNEKLFF.

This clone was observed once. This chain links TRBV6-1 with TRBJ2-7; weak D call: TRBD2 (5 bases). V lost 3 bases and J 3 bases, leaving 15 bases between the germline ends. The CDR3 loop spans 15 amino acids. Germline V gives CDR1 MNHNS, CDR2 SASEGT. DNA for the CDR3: TGTGCCAGCAGTGATGAGGGAACGTCCAACTACGAGCAGTACTTC. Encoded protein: CASSDEGTSNYEQYF.

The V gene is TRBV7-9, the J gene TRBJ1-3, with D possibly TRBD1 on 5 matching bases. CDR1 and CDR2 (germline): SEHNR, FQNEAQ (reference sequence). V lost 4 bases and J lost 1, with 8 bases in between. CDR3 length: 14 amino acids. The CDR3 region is CASSSRTSGNTIYF. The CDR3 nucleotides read TGTGCCAGCAGCTCTCGGACATCTGGAAACACCATATATTTT.

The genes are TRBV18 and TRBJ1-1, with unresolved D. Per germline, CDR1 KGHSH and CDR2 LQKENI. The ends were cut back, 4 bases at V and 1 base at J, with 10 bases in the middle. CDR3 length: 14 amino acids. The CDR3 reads CASSLAARNTEAFF. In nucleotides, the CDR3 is TGTGCCAGCTCACTCGCCGCTAGGAACACTGAAGCTTTCTTT. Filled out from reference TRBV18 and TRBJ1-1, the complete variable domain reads NAGVMQNPRHLVRRRGQEARLRCSPMKGHSHVYWYRQLPEEGLKFMVYLQKENIIDESGMPKERFSAEFPKEGPSILRIQQVVRGDSAAYFCASSLAARNTEAFFGQGTRLTVV.

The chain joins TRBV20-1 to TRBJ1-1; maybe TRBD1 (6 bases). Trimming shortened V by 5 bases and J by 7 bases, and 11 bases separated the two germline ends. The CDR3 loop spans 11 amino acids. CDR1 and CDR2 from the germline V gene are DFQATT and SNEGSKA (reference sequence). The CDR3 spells CSAWGGGEAFF. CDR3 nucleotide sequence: TGCAGTGCTTGGGGGGGCGGTGAAGCTTTCTTT.

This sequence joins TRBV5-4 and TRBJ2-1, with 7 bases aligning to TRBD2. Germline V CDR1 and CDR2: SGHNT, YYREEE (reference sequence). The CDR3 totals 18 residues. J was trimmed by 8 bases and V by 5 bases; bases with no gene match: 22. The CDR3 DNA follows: TGTGCCAGCAGACCGGACCCCTCCGGACTAGTGATTATCGATGAGCAGTTCTTC. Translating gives CASRPDPSGLVIIDEQFF. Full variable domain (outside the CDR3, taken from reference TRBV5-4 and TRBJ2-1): ETGVTQSPTHLIKTRGQQVTLRCSSQSGHNTVSWYQQALGQGPQFIFQYYREEENGRGNFPPRFSGLQFPNYSSELNVNALELDDSALYLCASRPDPSGLVIIDEQFFGPGTRLTVL.

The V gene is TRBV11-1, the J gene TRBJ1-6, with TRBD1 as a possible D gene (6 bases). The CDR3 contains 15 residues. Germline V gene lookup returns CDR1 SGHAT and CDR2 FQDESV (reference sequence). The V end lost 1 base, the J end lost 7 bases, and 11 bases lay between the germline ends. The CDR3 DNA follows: TGTGCCAGCAGCTTAGTACAGGGCCGAAATTCACCCCTCCACTTT. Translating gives CASSLVQGRNSPLHF.

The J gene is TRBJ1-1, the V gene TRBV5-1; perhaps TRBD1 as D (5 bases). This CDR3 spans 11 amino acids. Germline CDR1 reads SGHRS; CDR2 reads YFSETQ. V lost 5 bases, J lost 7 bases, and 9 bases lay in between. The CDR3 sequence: CASRQGGEAFF. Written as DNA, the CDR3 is TGCGCCAGCAGGCAGGGTGGTGAAGCTTTCTTT.

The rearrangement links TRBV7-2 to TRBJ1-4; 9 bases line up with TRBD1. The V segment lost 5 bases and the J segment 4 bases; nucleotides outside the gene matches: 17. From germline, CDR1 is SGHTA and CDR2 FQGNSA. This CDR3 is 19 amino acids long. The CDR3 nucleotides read TGTGCCAGCAGCCCCCTGGGGGGGACAGGGAGCTCCCTTAATGAAAAACTGTTTTTT. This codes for CASSPLGGTGSSLNEKLFF.

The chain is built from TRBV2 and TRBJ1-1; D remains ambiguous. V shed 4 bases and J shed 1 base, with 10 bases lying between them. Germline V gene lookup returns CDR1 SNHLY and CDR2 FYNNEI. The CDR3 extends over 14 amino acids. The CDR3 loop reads CASSGTLWNTEAFF. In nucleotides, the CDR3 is TGTGCCAGCAGTGGCACCCTCTGGAACACTGAAGCTTTCTTT.

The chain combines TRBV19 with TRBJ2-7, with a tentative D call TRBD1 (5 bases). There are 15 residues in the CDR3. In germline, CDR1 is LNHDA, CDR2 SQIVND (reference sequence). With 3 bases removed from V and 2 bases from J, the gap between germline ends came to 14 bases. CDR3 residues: CASSIGLTETYEQYF. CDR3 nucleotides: TGTGCCAGTAGTATCGGTTTGACAGAAACCTACGAGCAGTACTTC.

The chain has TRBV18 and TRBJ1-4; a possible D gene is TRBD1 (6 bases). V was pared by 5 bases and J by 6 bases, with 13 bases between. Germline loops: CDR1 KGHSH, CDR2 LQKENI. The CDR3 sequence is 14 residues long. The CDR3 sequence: CASSATGRDEKLFF. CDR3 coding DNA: TGTGCCAGCTCAGCCACAGGGAGGGATGAAAAACTGTTTTTT.

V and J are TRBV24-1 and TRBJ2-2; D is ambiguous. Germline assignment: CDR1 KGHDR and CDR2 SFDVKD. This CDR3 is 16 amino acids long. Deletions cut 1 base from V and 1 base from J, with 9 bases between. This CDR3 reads CATSDFGKKNTGELFF. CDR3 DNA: TGTGCCACCAGTGATTTTGGCAAGAAGAACACCGGGGAGCTGTTTTTT.

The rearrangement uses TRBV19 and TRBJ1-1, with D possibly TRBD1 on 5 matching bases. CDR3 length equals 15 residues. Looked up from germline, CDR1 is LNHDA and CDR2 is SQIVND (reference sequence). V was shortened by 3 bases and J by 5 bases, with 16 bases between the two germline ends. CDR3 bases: TGTGCCAGTAGTATCCGGTCCGGGGGAGAAACTGAAGCTTTCTTT. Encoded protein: CASSIRSGGETEAFF.

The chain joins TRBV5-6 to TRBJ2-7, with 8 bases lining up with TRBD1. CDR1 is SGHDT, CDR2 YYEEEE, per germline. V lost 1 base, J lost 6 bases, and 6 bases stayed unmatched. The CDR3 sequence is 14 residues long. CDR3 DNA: TGTGCCAGCAGCTTGACAGGGGGTGCCGGCGAGCAGTACTTC. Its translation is CASSLTGGAGEQYF.

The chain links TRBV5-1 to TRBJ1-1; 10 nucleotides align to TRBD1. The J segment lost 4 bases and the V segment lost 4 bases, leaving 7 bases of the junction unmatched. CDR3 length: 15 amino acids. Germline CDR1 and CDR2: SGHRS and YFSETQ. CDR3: CASSHKGQGTTEAFF. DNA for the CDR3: TGCGCCAGCAGCCATAAGGGACAGGGGACCACTGAAGCTTTCTTT.

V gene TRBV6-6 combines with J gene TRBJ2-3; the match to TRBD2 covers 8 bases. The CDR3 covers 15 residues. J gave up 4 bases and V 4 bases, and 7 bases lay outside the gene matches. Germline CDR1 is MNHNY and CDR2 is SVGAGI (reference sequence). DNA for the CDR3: TGTGCCAGCAGTTCTATAGCGGGGCGGGCAGATACGCAGTATTTT. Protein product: CASSSIAGRADTQYF.

The CDR3 is CASSFALTEAFF. CDR3 sequence (DNA): TGTGCCAGCAGTTTCGCGCTTACTGAAGCTTTCTTT. The V and J genes are TRBV12-3 or TRBV12-4 and TRBJ1-1; D is ambiguous. The CDR3 length is 12 residues. With 3 bases removed from V and 5 bases from J, the gap between germline ends came to 7 bases.

The CDR3 bases are TGTGCCAGCAGTCGGACAGCCTCCTACGAGCAGTACTTC. This translates into CASSRTASYEQYF. The gene calls are TRBV12-3 or TRBV12-4 and TRBJ2-7; TRBD1 is a possible D gene (6 bases). This CDR3 has 13 amino acids. Between the trimmed V and J ends, which lost 5 bases and 0 bases, there was a span of 8 bases.

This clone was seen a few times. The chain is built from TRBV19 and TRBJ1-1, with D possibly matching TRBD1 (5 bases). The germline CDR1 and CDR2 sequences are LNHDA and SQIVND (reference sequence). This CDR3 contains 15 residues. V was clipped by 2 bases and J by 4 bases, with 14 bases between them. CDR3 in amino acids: CASSIFLGERTEAFF. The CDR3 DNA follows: TGTGCCAGTAGTATATTCCTAGGGGAACGCACTGAAGCTTTCTTT.

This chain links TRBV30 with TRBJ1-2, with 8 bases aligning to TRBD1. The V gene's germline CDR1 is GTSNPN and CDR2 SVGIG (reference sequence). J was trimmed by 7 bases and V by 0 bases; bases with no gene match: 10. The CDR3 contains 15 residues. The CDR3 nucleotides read TGTGCCTGGAGTGTGGCAGGGGGCGTTGTGGTTGGCTACACCTTC. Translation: CAWSVAGGVVVGYTF.

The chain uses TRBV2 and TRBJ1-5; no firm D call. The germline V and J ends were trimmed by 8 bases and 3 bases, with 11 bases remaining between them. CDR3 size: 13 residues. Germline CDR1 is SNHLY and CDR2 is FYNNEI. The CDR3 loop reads CASGEGLNQPQHF. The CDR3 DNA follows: TGTGCCAGCGGGGAGGGCCTCAATCAGCCCCAGCATTTT.

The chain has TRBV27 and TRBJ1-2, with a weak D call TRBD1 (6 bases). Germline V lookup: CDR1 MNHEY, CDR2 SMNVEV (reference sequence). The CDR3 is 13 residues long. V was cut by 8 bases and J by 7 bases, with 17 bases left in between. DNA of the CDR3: TGTGCCAGCGGACCTGGGGGCGCCAGTGGCTACACCTTC. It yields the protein CASGPGGASGYTF.

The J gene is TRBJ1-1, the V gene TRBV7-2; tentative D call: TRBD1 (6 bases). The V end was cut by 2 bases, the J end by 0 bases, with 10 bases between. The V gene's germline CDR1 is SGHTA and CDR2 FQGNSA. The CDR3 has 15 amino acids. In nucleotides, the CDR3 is TGTGCCAGCAGCTTAAACTCAGGGGTGAACACTGAAGCTTTCTTT. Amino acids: CASSLNSGVNTEAFF.